The clone carrying this T cell receptor (beta chain) has only a few counts. Its antigen is not identified. A single heparinised draw of 95 to 150 mL on average was taken per donor. Markers CD45RO/CCR7/CD25/CD127/CD95/CD27 served to sort CD4+ naive, central memory, regulatory and stem cell-like memory cells. These data belong to a study of beta chain features in type 1 diabetes. Study conclusions and caveats: For TCRB rearrangement, an influence of HLA type remained unresolved here. The VDJ junctions of type 1 diabetes patients carried fewer insertions and more deletions.

The entirety of the isolated RNA underwent reverse transcription, so expressed TCRB transcripts were sequenced. The repertoire was sequenced with immunoSEQ multiplex PCR; TCRdb's copy has only in-frame clones and lacks some. The repertoire holds hundreds of thousands of clones, with approximately 15% as singletons. The CDR3 totals 11 residues. From germline, CDR1 is LGHNT and CDR2 FRNRAP. V was shortened by 0 bases and J by 10 bases, with 6 bases between the two germline ends. V and J are TRBV12-5 and TRBJ1-1; D is uncertain. The TCR originated in a young man in good health. The sequenced sample was naive CD4+ T cells from blood. DNA of the CDR3: TGTGCTAGTGGTTTGGTATTGGGAGCTTTCTTT. Amino acids: CASGLVLGAFF.